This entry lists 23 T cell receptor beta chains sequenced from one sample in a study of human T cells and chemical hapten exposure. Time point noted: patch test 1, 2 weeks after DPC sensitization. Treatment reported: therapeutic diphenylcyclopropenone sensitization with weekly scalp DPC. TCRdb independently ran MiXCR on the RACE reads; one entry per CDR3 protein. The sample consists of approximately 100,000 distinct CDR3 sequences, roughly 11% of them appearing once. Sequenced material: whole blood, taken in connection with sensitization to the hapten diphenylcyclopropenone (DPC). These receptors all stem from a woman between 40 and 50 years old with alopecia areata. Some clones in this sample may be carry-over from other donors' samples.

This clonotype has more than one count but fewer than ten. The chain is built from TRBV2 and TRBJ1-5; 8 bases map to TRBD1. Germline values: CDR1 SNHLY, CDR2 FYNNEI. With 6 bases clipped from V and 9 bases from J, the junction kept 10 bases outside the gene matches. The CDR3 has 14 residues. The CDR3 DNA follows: TGTGCCAGCAGGGAAAATACAGGGGGGAGGCCCCAGCATTTT. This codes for CASRENTGGRPQHF.

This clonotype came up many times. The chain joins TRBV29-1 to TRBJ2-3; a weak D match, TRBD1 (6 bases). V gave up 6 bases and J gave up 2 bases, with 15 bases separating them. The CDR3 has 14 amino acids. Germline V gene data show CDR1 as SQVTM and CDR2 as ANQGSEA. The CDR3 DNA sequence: TGCAGCGTAGTCCGGGACATCCTCACAGATACGCAGTATTTT. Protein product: CSVVRDILTDTQYF.

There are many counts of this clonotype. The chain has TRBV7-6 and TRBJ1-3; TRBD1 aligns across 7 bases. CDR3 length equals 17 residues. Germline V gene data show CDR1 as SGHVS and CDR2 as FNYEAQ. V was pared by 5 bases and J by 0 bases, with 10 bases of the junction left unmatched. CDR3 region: CASSRKTGIASGNTIYF. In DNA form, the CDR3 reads TGTGCCAGCAGCCGCAAGACAGGGATCGCCTCTGGAAACACCATATATTTT.

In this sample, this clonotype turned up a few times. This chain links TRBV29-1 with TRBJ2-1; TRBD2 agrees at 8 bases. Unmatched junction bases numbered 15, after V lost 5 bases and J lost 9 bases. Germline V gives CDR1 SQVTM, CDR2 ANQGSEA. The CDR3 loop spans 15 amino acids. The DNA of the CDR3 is TGCAGCGTTCCTGTAGGATTAGCGGGGACCCTTGAGCAGTTCTTC. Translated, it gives CSVPVGLAGTLEQFF.

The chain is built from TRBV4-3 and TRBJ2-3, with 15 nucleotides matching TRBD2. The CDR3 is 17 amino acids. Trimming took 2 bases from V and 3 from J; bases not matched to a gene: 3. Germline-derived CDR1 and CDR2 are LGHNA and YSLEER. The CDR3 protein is CASSQWGTSGGTDTQYF. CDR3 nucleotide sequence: TGCGCCAGCAGCCAATGGGGGACTAGCGGGGGGACAGATACGCAGTATTTT.

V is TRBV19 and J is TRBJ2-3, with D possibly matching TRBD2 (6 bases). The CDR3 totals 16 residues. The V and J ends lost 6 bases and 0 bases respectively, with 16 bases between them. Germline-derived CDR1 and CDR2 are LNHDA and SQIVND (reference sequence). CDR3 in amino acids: CASRNGVSGSTDTQYF. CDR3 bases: TGTGCCAGTAGAAACGGCGTCAGCGGGAGCACAGATACGCAGTATTTT.

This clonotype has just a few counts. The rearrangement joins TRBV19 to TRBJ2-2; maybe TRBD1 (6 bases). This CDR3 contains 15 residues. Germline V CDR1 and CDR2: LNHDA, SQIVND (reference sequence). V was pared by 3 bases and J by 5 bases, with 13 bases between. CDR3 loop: CASSIRGVMTGELFF. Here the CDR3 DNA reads TGTGCCAGTAGTATCAGGGGCGTCATGACCGGGGAGCTGTTTTTT.

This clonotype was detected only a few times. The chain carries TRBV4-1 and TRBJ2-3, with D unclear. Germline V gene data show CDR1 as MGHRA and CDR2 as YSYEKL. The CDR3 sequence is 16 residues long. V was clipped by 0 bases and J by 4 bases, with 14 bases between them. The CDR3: CASSQDRAPFPDTQYF. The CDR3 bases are TGCGCCAGCAGCCAAGATCGGGCCCCGTTCCCAGATACGCAGTATTTT.

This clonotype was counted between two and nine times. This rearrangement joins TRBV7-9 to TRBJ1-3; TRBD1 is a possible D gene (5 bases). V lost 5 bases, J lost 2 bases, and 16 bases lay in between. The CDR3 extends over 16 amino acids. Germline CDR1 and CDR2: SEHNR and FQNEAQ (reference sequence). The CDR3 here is CASSPLRQGPGNTIYF. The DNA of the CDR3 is TGTGCCAGCAGCCCCCTTCGGCAGGGCCCTGGAAACACCATATATTTT.

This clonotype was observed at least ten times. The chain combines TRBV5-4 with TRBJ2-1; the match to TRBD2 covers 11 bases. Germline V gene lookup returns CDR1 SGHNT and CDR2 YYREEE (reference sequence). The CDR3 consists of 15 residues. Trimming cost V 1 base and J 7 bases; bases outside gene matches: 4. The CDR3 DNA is TGTGCCAGCAGCTTGAAGTCTAGCGGGAGGAATGAGCAGTTCTTC. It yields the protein CASSLKSSGRNEQFF.

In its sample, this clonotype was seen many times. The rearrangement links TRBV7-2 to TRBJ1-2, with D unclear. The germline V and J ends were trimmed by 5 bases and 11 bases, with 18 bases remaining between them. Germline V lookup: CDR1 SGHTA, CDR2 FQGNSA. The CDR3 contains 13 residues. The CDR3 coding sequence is TGTGCCAGCAGCATCCCTTGGCAGCAGCGGTACACCTTC. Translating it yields CASSIPWQQRYTF.

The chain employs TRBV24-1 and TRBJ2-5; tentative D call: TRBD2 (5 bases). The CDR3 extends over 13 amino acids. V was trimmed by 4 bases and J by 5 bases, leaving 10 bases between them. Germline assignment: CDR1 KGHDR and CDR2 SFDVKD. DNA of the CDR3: TGTGCCACCAGTGAACCGGGAACGGAGACCCAGTACTTC. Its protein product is CATSEPGTETQYF.

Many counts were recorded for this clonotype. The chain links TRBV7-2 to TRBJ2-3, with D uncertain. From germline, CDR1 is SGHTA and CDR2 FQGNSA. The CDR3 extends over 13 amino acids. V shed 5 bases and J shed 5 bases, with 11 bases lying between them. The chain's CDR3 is CASSPQLGDTQYF. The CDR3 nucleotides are TGTGCCAGCAGCCCGCAGTTGGGAGATACGCAGTATTTT.

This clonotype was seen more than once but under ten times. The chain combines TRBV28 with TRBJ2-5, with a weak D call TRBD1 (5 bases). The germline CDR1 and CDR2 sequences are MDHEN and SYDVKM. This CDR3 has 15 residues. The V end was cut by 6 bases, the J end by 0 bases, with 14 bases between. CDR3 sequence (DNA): TGTGCCAGCAGCCCCAGGGTCTCCGACCAAGAGACCCAGTACTTC. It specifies CASSPRVSDQETQYF.

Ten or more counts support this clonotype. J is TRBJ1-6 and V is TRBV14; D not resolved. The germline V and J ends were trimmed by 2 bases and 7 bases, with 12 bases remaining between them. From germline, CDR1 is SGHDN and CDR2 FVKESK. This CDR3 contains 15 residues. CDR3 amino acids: CASSQRGLGNSPLHF. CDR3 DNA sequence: TGTGCCAGCAGCCAACGTGGGCTGGGGAATTCACCCCTCCACTTT.

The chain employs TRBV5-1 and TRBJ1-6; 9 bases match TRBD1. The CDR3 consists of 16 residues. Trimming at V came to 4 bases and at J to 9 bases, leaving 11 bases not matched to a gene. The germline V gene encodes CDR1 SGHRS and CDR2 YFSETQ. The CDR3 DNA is TGCGCCAGCAGCGGCCCAACAGGGGGCGCGGGTTCACCCCTCCACTTT. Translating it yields CASSGPTGGAGSPLHF.

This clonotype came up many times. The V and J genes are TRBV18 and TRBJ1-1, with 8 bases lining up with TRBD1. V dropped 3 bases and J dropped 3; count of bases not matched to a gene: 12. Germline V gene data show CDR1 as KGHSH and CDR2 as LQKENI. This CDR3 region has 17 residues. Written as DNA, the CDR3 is TGTGCCAGCTCACCCATTCCAGCGGCAGGGGGCCACACTGAAGCTTTCTTT. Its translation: CASSPIPAAGGHTEAFF.

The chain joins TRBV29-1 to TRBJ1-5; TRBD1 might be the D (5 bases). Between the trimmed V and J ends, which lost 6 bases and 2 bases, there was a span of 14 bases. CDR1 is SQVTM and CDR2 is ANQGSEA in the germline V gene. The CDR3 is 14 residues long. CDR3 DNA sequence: TGCAGCGTGGGGGTCGGCCCCGGCAATCAGCCCCAGCATTTT. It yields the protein CSVGVGPGNQPQHF.

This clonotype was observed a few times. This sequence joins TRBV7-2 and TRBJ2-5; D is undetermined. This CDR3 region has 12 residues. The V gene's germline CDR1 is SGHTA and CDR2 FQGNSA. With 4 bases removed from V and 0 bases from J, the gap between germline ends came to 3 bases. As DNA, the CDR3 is TGTGCCAGCAGCTATAACCAAGAGACCCAGTACTTC. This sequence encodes CASSYNQETQYF.

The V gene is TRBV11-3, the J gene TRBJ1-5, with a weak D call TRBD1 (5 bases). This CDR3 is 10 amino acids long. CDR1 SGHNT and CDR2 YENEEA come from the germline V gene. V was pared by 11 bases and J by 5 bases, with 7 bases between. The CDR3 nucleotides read TGTGCCCAAGGGGATCAGCCCCAGCATTTT. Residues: CAQGDQPQHF.

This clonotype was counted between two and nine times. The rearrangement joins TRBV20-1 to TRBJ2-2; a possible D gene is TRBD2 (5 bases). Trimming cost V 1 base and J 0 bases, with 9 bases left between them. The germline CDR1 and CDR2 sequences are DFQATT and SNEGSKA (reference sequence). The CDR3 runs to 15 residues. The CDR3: CSARAGLTNTGELFF. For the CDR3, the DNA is TGCAGTGCTAGAGCTGGACTTACGAACACCGGGGAGCTGTTTTTT.

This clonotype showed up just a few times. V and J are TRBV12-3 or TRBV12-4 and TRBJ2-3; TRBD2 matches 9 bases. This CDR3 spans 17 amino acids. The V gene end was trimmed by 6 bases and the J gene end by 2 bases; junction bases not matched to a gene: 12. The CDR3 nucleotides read TGTGCCAGCAGCCTTGTATCGCGGGGGGGAATCACAGATACGCAGTATTTT. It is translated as CASSLVSRGGITDTQYF.

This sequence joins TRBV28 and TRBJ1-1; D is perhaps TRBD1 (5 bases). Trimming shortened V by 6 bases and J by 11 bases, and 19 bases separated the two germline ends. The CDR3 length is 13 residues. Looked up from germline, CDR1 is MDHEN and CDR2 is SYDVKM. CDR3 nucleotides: TGTGCCAGCAGCTTACGCCGGGACCAACGGGCTTTCTTT. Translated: CASSLRRDQRAFF. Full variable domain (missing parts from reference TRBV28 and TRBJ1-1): DVKVTQSSRYLVKRTGEKVFLECVQDMDHENMFWYRQDPGLGLRLIYFSYDVKMKEKGDIPEGYSVSREKKERFSLILESASTNQTSMYLCASSLRRDQRAFFGQGTRLTVV.